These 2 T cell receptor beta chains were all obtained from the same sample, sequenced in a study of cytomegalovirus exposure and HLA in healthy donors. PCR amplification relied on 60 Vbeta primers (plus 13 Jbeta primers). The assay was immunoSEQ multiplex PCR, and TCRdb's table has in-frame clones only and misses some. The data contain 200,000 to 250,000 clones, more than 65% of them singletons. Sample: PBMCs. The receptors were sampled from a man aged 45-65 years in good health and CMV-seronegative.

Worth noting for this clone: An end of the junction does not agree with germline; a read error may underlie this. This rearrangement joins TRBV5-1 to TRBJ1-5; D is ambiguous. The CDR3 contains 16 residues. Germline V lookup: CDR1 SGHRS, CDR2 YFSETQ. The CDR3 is CASSRFREFSSQPQHF. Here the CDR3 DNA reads TGCGCCAGCAGCCGCTTCCGTGAGTTTAGCAGTCAGCCCCAGCATTTT.

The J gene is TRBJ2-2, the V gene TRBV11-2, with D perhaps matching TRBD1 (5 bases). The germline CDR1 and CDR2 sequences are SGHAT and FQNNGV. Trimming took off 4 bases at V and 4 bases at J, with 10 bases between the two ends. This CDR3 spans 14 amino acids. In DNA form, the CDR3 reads TGTGCCAGCAGCTGGGGCTATGCCACCGGGGAGCTGTTTTTT. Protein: CASSWGYATGELFF.